Below are 6 T cell receptor beta chains sequenced from a single sample in a study of T cell changes during pregnancy in multiple sclerosis. TCRdb's table, derived via immunoSEQ multiplex PCR, lists solely in-frame clones and lacks some. The sample lists under 110,000 clones, about 89% occurring once. The sequencing used peripheral blood, collected before pregnancy. These receptor sequences come from a female donor with multiple sclerosis, enrolled in a pregnancy study.

This chain connects TRBV2 to TRBJ1-2, with 9 bases aligning to TRBD1. V trimming: 4 bases; J trimming: 2 bases; junction bases outside the gene matches: 11. The CDR3 runs to 17 residues. Per the germline V gene, CDR1 is SNHLY and CDR2 is FYNNEI. The DNA of the CDR3 is TGTGCCAGCAGTGTAGAGGACAGGGGAGCCACAAACTATGGCTACACCTTC. Encoded protein: CASSVEDRGATNYGYTF.

The chain carries TRBV18 and TRBJ2-1; D gene ambiguous. The CDR3 covers 15 residues. Per germline, CDR1 KGHSH and CDR2 LQKENI. The germline V and J ends were trimmed by 3 bases and 7 bases, with 16 bases remaining between them. CDR3 loop: CASSPSHLSENEQFF. The DNA for the CDR3 is TGTGCCAGCTCACCTTCGCATCTTTCTGAGAATGAGCAGTTCTTC.

This chain joins TRBV6-1 and TRBJ1-5; 11 bases line up with TRBD1. CDR3 length equals 16 residues. Trimming removed 4 bases from V and 4 bases from J; junction bases left unmatched: 6. The germline gives CDR1 MNHNS, CDR2 SASEGT. The CDR3 sequence is CASSVGTGGRNQPQHF. CDR3 DNA sequence: TGTGCCAGCAGTGTAGGGACAGGGGGACGTAATCAGCCCCAGCATTTT.

V gene TRBV28 combines with J gene TRBJ2-1, with 9 bases lining up with TRBD1. V was clipped by 1 base and J by 11 bases; unmatched bases: 9. Germline V lookup: CDR1 MDHEN, CDR2 SYDVKM. CDR3 length: 15 residues. CDR3: CASSLSGQGGSKQFF. CDR3 sequence (DNA): TGTGCCAGCAGTTTATCGGGACAGGGTGGGTCAAAGCAGTTCTTC.

The chain combines TRBV5-1 with TRBJ1-2; 12 bases line up with TRBD1. The CDR3 is 16 amino acids. Germline V gene sequence: CDR1 SGHRS, CDR2 YFSETQ. Trimming removed 1 base from V and 8 bases from J; junction bases left unmatched: 9. CDR3 nucleotide sequence: TGCGCCAGCAGCTTGCAGGGACAGGGGGCCGCCGGCGGCTACACCTTC. Translated, it gives CASSLQGQGAAGGYTF. The full variable domain, its missing parts supplied by reference TRBV5-1 and TRBJ1-2, is KAGVTQTPRYLIKTRGQQVTLSCSPISGHRSVSWYQQTPGQGLQFLFEYFSETQRNKGNFPGRFSGRQFSNSRSEMNVSTLELGDSALYLCASSLQGQGAAGGYTFGSGTRLTVV.

The rearrangement links TRBV4-1 to TRBJ2-7, with 7 bases identical to TRBD1. The V segment lost 4 bases and the J segment 3 bases; nucleotides outside the gene matches: 9. The CDR3 covers 15 residues. In germline, CDR1 is MGHRA, CDR2 YSYEKL. The DNA for the CDR3 is TGCGCCAGCAGCCTGGACAGGTCCCCTGACTACGAGCAGTACTTC. Its translation is CASSLDRSPDYEQYF.